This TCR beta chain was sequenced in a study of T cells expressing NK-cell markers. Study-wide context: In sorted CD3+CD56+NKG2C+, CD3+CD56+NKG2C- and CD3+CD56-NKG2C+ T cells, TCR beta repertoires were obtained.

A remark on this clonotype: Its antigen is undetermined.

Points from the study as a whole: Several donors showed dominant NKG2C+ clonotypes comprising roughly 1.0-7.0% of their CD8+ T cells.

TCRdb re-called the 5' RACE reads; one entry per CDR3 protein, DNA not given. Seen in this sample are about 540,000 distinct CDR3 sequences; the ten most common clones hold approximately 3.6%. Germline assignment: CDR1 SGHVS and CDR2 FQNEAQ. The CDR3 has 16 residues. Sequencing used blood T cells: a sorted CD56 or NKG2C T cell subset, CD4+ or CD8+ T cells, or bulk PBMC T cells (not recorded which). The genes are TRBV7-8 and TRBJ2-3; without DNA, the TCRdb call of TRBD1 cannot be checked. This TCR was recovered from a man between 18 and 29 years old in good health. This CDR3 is CASSLARTGRTDTQYF.